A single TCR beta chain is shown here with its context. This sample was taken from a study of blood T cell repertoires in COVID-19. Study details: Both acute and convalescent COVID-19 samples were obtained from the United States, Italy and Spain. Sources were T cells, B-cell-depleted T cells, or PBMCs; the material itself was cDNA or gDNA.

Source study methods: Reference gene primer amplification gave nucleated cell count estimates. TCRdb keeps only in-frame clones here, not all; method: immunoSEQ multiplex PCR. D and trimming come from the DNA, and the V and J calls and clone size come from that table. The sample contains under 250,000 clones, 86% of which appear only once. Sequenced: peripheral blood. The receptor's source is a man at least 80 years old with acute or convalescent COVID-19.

The DNA of the CDR3 is TGTGCCACTTCGACGGGAATAGGACAGGGCTACGAGCAGTACTTC. Its translation is CATSTGIGQGYEQYF. V gene TRBV6-5 combines with J gene TRBJ2-7; 8 bases fit TRBD1. This CDR3 is built from 15 residues. Germline V gives CDR1 MNHEY, CDR2 SVGAGI. After removal of 10 bases from V and 3 bases from J, the junction contained 14 bases not matched to a gene.